These 22 T cell receptor beta chains were all obtained from the same sample, sequenced in a study of blood T cell repertoires in COVID-19. Data came from immunoSEQ multiplex PCR; TCRdb stores just in-frame clones and leaves some out. Of 52,000 or so clones listed, approximately 90% are singletons. Sequenced material: peripheral blood. The receptors here all came from a human donor in a cohort sampled during active COVID-19.

The V call is TRBV19, the J call TRBJ1-5, with 7 bases aligning to TRBD1. The V gene's germline CDR1 is LNHDA and CDR2 SQIVND (reference sequence). This CDR3 is built from 15 residues. V lost 3 bases, J lost 2 bases, and 4 bases stayed unmatched. CDR3 protein: CASSISDRGNQPQHF. Here the CDR3 DNA reads TGTGCCAGTAGTATTTCAGACAGGGGCAATCAGCCCCAGCATTTT.

This clone was detected a few times. The chain is built from TRBV9 and TRBJ2-3, with D possibly being TRBD2 (5 bases). Germline V gene data show CDR1 as SGDLS and CDR2 as YYNGEE. The V end was cut by 0 bases, the J end by 1 base, with 12 bases between. There are 16 residues in the CDR3. CDR3 region: CASSVELGSRTDTQYF. For the CDR3, the DNA is TGTGCCAGCAGCGTAGAACTAGGGAGCCGCACAGATACGCAGTATTTT. The full variable domain, rest sourced from reference TRBV9 and TRBJ2-3, is DSGVTQTPKHLITATGQRVTLRCSPRSGDLSVYWYQQSLDQGLQFLIQYYNGEERAKGNILERFSAQQFPDLHSELNLSSLELGDSALYFCASSVELGSRTDTQYFGPGTRLTVL.

V usage is TRBV2 and J usage is TRBJ2-3; 7 nucleotides align to TRBD1. In germline, CDR1 is SNHLY, CDR2 FYNNEI. With 7 bases clipped from V and 0 bases from J, the junction kept 4 bases outside the gene matches. The CDR3 is 14 residues long. In nucleotides, the CDR3 is TGTGCCAGCAAGGGGACAGTTAGCACAGATACGCAGTATTTT. Translated, it gives CASKGTVSTDTQYF.

This chain connects TRBV28 to TRBJ2-3, with 10 bases fitting TRBD2. Germline CDR1 and CDR2: MDHEN and SYDVKM. V was pared by 10 bases and J by 6 bases, with 13 bases of the junction left unmatched. This CDR3 is 15 amino acids long. The CDR3 protein is CATAGYSGGSDTQYF. The CDR3 region has the DNA TGTGCCACAGCCGGCTATAGCGGGGGGTCGGATACGCAGTATTTT.

This rearrangement joins TRBV25-1 to TRBJ1-4, with D tentatively TRBD1 (6 bases). Trimming shortened V by 4 bases and J by 5 bases, and 17 bases separated the two germline ends. The CDR3 has 16 amino acids. CDR1 is MGHDK, CDR2 SYGVNS, per germline. This CDR3 is CASSGRAGGGNEKLFF. CDR3 coding DNA: TGTGCCAGCAGTGGGCGAGCGGGAGGGGGAAATGAAAAACTGTTTTTT.

The chain combines TRBV6-6 with TRBJ1-2; perhaps TRBD1 as D (5 bases). This CDR3 region has 13 residues. With 5 bases removed from V and 8 bases from J, the gap between germline ends came to 15 bases. Germline-derived CDR1 and CDR2 are MNHNY and SVGAGI (reference sequence). The CDR3 sequence is CASSDDSARGYTF. The CDR3 nucleotides read TGTGCCAGCAGTGACGACAGTGCTAGGGGCTACACCTTC.

The chain carries TRBV18 and TRBJ1-1; tentative D call: TRBD1 (6 bases). The CDR3 totals 17 residues. Germline CDR1 is KGHSH and CDR2 is LQKENI. Trimming took 0 bases from V and 3 from J, leaving 17 bases between them. CDR3 sequence (DNA): TGTGCCAGCTCACCACCGGACAGCGCGACACGAGACACTGAAGCTTTCTTT. Translated, it gives CASSPPDSATRDTEAFF.

This chain uses TRBV18 with TRBJ1-1; 7 bases map to TRBD1. Germline trimming cut 1 base from V and 3 bases from J; bases unmatched to any gene: 2. The CDR3 totals 14 residues. In germline, CDR1 is KGHSH, CDR2 LQKENI. DNA of the CDR3: TGTGCCAGCTCACCACAGGGGGCAGACACTGAAGCTTTCTTT. Translation: CASSPQGADTEAFF.

This chain joins TRBV6-5 and TRBJ1-1; 9 nucleotides agree with TRBD1. The CDR3 is made up of 14 amino acids. The V segment lost 5 bases and the J segment 4 bases; nucleotides outside the gene matches: 5. The germline CDR1 and CDR2 sequences are MNHEY and SVGAGI. CDR3 sequence (DNA): TGTGCCAGCAGTACACAGGGGGCTGGCACTGAAGCTTTCTTT. Its protein product is CASSTQGAGTEAFF.

This clone appeared a single time. The rearrangement links TRBV19 to TRBJ2-5, with 9 bases identical to TRBD2. Germline lookup yields CDR1 LNHDA and CDR2 SQIVND (reference sequence). There are 15 residues in the CDR3. With V trimmed by 9 bases and J by 0 bases, 8 bases remained unmatched. DNA of the CDR3: TGTGCCAGCAGGCGGACTAGCGTGTACCAAGAGACCCAGTACTTC. Its protein product is CASRRTSVYQETQYF.

This clone showed up just a few times. The chain links TRBV27 to TRBJ2-1; 9 bases map to TRBD1. With 6 bases clipped from V and 7 bases from J, the junction kept 10 bases outside the gene matches. The germline gives CDR1 MNHEY, CDR2 SMNVEV (reference sequence). This CDR3 spans 15 amino acids. CDR3 residues: CASSHNRGRGNEQFF. The CDR3 DNA reads TGTGCCAGCAGCCACAACAGGGGGCGTGGGAATGAGCAGTTCTTC.

V gene TRBV11-2 combines with J gene TRBJ1-1; 7 bases map to TRBD1. The CDR3 spans 14 residues. The trim removed 3 bases at V and 3 bases at J, leaving 4 bases unmatched. Germline V gene data show CDR1 as SGHAT and CDR2 as FQNNGV. The CDR3 bases are TGTGCCAGCAGCTTTGCAGGGGGGTACACTGAAGCTTTCTTT. This translates into CASSFAGGYTEAFF.

V and J are TRBV6-6 and TRBJ2-7; 8 bases are shared with TRBD1. J gave up 6 bases and V 2 bases, and 9 bases lay outside the gene matches. The length of the CDR3 is 15 residues. CDR1 is MNHNY, CDR2 SVGAGI, per germline (reference sequence). CDR3 in DNA: TGTGCCAGCAGTTACCGTAGACAGGGGTGGGCCGAGCAGTACTTC. Its protein is CASSYRRQGWAEQYF.

The chain recombines TRBV19 with TRBJ2-7, with D possibly being TRBD1 (6 bases). The V end was cut by 3 bases, the J end by 5 bases, with 14 bases between. Per germline, CDR1 LNHDA and CDR2 SQIVND (reference sequence). The CDR3 length is 14 residues. CDR3 loop: CASSIGTLGNEQYF. DNA for the CDR3: TGTGCCAGTAGTATCGGGACACTTGGTAACGAGCAGTACTTC.

The chain employs TRBV4-2 and TRBJ1-1; possible D gene TRBD1, 5 bases. The CDR3 has 14 residues. CDR1 and CDR2 from the germline V gene are LGHNA and YNFKEQ. Trimming shortened V by 4 bases and J by 1 base, and 10 bases separated the two germline ends. As DNA, the CDR3 is TGTGCCAGCAGCCTTGACAGAAGGAACACTGAAGCTTTCTTT. Amino acid sequence: CASSLDRRNTEAFF.

The V gene is TRBV18, the J gene TRBJ1-1; a possible D gene is TRBD1 (5 bases). CDR1 and CDR2 from the germline V gene are KGHSH and LQKENI. This CDR3 spans 13 amino acids. Deletions cut 4 bases from V and 2 bases from J, with 8 bases between. The CDR3: CASSLDKNTEAFF. The CDR3 DNA reads TGTGCCAGCTCACTGGACAAAAACACTGAAGCTTTCTTT.

This clone came up once. The chain joins TRBV5-4 to TRBJ2-5; the match to TRBD2 covers 16 bases. The CDR3 is made up of 17 amino acids. V shed 4 bases, J shed 5 bases, and the junction held 8 bases outside the gene matches. The germline gives CDR1 SGHNT, CDR2 YYREEE (reference sequence). The CDR3 DNA sequence: TGTGCCAGCAGCCCAGGGACTAGCGGGAGGGCCCTGGAGACCCAGTACTTC. It is translated as CASSPGTSGRALETQYF. The full variable domain, completed using reference TRBV5-4 and TRBJ2-5, is ETGVTQSPTHLIKTRGQQVTLRCSSQSGHNTVSWYQQALGQGPQFIFQYYREEENGRGNFPPRFSGLQFPNYSSELNVNALELDDSALYLCASSPGTSGRALETQYFGPGTRLLVL.

The chain has TRBV2 and TRBJ2-1; 13 nucleotides match TRBD2. Trimming cost V 6 bases and J 0 bases; bases outside gene matches: 2. The germline V gene encodes CDR1 SNHLY and CDR2 FYNNEI. The CDR3 totals 16 residues. This CDR3 is CASSRTSGGSYNEQFF. The CDR3 nucleotides are TGTGCCAGCAGCCGGACTAGCGGGGGCTCCTACAATGAGCAGTTCTTC.

The genes are TRBV30 and TRBJ2-3, with 9 bases fitting TRBD2. The CDR3 contains 14 residues. V trimming: 4 bases; J trimming: 9 bases; junction bases outside the gene matches: 11. Germline V lookup: CDR1 GTSNPN, CDR2 SVGIG (reference sequence). The CDR3 DNA follows: TGTGCCTGGAATGCTGCGGCGGGGGGGGGAACGCAGTATTTT. Protein sequence: CAWNAAAGGGTQYF.

The V and J genes are TRBV5-1 and TRBJ1-1, with D possibly TRBD1 on 6 matching bases. Germline CDR1 and CDR2: SGHRS and YFSETQ. V was shortened by 0 bases and J by 3 bases, with 12 bases between the two germline ends. The CDR3 runs 15 residues. CDR3 DNA: TGCGCCAGCAGCTTGGACACCCCAGGGGACACTGAAGCTTTCTTT. Its protein product is CASSLDTPGDTEAFF. Looking up the rest from reference TRBV5-1 and TRBJ1-1 gives the full variable domain: KAGVTQTPRYLIKTRGQQVTLSCSPISGHRSVSWYQQTPGQGLQFLFEYFSETQRNKGNFPGRFSGRQFSNSRSEMNVSTLELGDSALYLCASSLDTPGDTEAFFGQGTRLTVV.

This clone was recorded only once. The chain combines TRBV5-1 with TRBJ1-2, with 9 bases that match TRBD1. Germline V lookup: CDR1 SGHRS, CDR2 YFSETQ. V lost 4 bases and J lost 8; bases outside the gene matches: 12. The CDR3 contains 15 residues. The CDR3: CASSKRTGTGSGYTF. In nucleotides, the CDR3 is TGCGCCAGCAGCAAGAGAACCGGGACAGGGTCCGGCTACACCTTC.

The chain combines TRBV6-5 with TRBJ1-6; 7 bases line up with TRBD1. The germline CDR1 and CDR2 sequences are MNHEY and SVGAGI. This CDR3 is 16 amino acids long. Trimming took 0 bases from V and 3 from J; bases not matched to a gene: 2. The CDR3, as DNA: TGTGCCAGCAGTTACTCGAGGGACAGCTATAATTCACCCCTCCACTTT. Translated: CASSYSRDSYNSPLHF.